These 28 T cell receptor beta chains originate from one sample sequenced in a study of identical twins (dated by TCRdb to between 2015 and 2016). Libraries were built with 5' RACE. The sequencing machine was an Illumina HiSeq 2000. The raw public reads went through TCRdb reprocessing: fastp at Q25, MiXCR clone calling, in-frame beta chains kept. Rows matching on CDR3 protein sequence are summarized as one entry with the most common DNA and genes. This sample comprises 240,000 or so distinct CDR3 sequences, 10% to 13% of them detected only once. The top ten clones comprise about 9% of the sample. Sequenced material: memory T cells sorted from blood. The sample's cell subset or site, from its label and the paper: CD45RO+ enriched T cells. The receptor set was obtained from a man aged 45-65 years in good health.

This clonotype has just a few counts. J is TRBJ2-6 and V is TRBV5-1; no reliable D call. Trimming took 5 bases from V and 0 from J, leaving 15 bases between them. The CDR3 has 17 amino acids. From germline, CDR1 is SGHRS and CDR2 YFSETQ. The CDR3 DNA follows: TGCGCCAGCAGTACTACAGCGTACAGCTCTGGGGCCAACGTCCTGACTTTC. Its translation is CASSTTAYSSGANVLTF.

This clonotype was detected a few times. The chain couples TRBV20-1 to TRBJ2-2; perhaps TRBD2 as D (6 bases). Deletions cut 5 bases from V and 3 bases from J, with 10 bases between. The CDR3 has 13 amino acids. CDR1 is DFQATT, CDR2 SNEGSKA, per germline (reference sequence). In DNA, the CDR3 is TGCAGTGCTGGGGACTTCTACACCGGGGAGCTGTTTTTT. This encodes CSAGDFYTGELFF.

This clonotype occurred many times. The CDR3 spells CASSSTRSLQETQYF. CDR3 bases: TGTGCCAGCAGTTCTACACGCAGCCTGCAAGAGACCCAGTACTTC. The chain has TRBV6-2 or TRBV6-3 and TRBJ2-5; D uncertain. Germline CDR1 is MNHEY and CDR2 is SVGEGT. The CDR3 loop spans 15 amino acids. V lost 4 bases, J lost 2 bases, and 14 bases lay in between.

V usage is TRBV5-5 and J usage is TRBJ1-5; the D is unclear. Deletions cut 4 bases from V and 4 bases from J, with 12 bases between. Germline lookup yields CDR1 SGHKS and CDR2 YYEKEE (reference sequence). This CDR3 contains 14 residues. In nucleotides, the CDR3 is TGTGCCAGCAGCGGCATGGAGGCTAATCAGCCCCAGCATTTT. This sequence encodes CASSGMEANQPQHF.

The chain is built from TRBV7-9 and TRBJ1-2, with TRBD1 as a possible D gene (5 bases). V was shortened by 4 bases and J by 2 bases, with 11 bases between the two germline ends. CDR1 is SEHNR and CDR2 is FQNEAQ in the germline V gene (reference sequence). There are 14 residues in the CDR3. CDR3 sequence: CASSYTGGNYGYTF. The CDR3 nucleotides read TGTGCCAGCAGCTACACCGGGGGGAACTATGGCTACACCTTC.

This clonotype has ten or more counts. This chain connects TRBV12-3 or TRBV12-4 to TRBJ2-7; D tentatively reads TRBD1 or TRBD2 (7 bases each). CDR3 length equals 16 residues. V was shortened by 5 bases and J by 0 bases, with 17 bases between the two germline ends. The CDR3 reads CASSRTQGGVSYEQYF. As DNA, the CDR3 is TGTGCCAGCAGTAGGACCCAGGGGGGGGTCTCCTACGAGCAGTACTTC.

The chain joins TRBV4-2 to TRBJ1-5; D is possibly TRBD1 (5 bases). Trimming cost V 1 base and J 5 bases, with 12 bases left between them. The CDR3 totals 15 residues. From germline, CDR1 is LGHNA and CDR2 YNFKEQ. The CDR3 DNA reads as TGTGCCAGCAGCCAAGTGCGGGGGGAGGATCAGCCCCAGCATTTT. It translates to CASSQVRGEDQPQHF.

V usage is TRBV29-1 and J usage is TRBJ2-6; D remains ambiguous. This CDR3 has 14 amino acids. The V gene lost 4 bases and the J gene lost 0 bases, with 7 bases spanning the gap. CDR1 is SQVTM, CDR2 ANQGSEA, per germline. The CDR3 reads CSVVAFSGANVLTF. The CDR3 nucleotides read TGCAGCGTTGTGGCTTTCTCTGGGGCCAACGTCCTGACTTTC.

The sample holds many counts of this clonotype. The chain recombines TRBV5-1 with TRBJ1-1; maybe TRBD1 (6 bases). V shed 0 bases and J shed 0 bases, with 12 bases lying between them. Germline CDR1 and CDR2: SGHRS and YFSETQ. The CDR3 sequence is 16 residues long. The CDR3 here is CASSLATGGMNTEAFF. CDR3 nucleotides: TGCGCCAGCAGCTTGGCGACAGGTGGCATGAACACTGAAGCTTTCTTT.

This clonotype has more than one count but fewer than ten. V is TRBV28 and J is TRBJ2-7; 9 bases are a match to TRBD2. The CDR3 sequence is 17 residues long. After removal of 2 bases from V and 3 bases from J, the junction contained 11 bases not matched to a gene. Germline V lookup: CDR1 MDHEN, CDR2 SYDVKM. CDR3 bases: TGTGCCAGCAGTTTAAGTCTTGAGACTAGCGGTTACTACGAGCAGTACTTC. Amino acid sequence: CASSLSLETSGYYEQYF.

The chain combines TRBV20-1 with TRBJ2-2; TRBD2 matches 11 bases. This CDR3 contains 18 residues. After removal of 0 bases from V and 1 base from J, the junction contained 7 bases not matched to a gene. Per germline, CDR1 DFQATT and CDR2 SNEGSKA (reference sequence). In nucleotides, the CDR3 is TGCAGTGCTAGAGATCTATCGCTAGCGGGAGGGAACACCGGGGAGCTGTTTTTT. Translated: CSARDLSLAGGNTGELFF.

This clonotype was observed many times. The chain combines TRBV12-3 or TRBV12-4 with TRBJ2-5, with D perhaps matching TRBD1 (5 bases). CDR3 size: 15 residues. V was cut by 2 bases and J by 6 bases, with 16 bases left in between. The CDR3 DNA reads TGTGCCAGCAGTTTACAGGGAATCATTCCAAAGACCCAGTACTTC. Translation: CASSLQGIIPKTQYF.

In this sample, this clonotype turned up many times. V gene TRBV20-1 combines with J gene TRBJ2-1; D is possibly TRBD2 (5 bases). Per germline, CDR1 DFQATT and CDR2 SNEGSKA (reference sequence). V was shortened by 2 bases and J by 4 bases, with 6 bases between the two germline ends. The CDR3 consists of 12 residues. CDR3 bases: TGCAGTGCTAGACTAGCTTACAATGAGCAGTTCTTC. It codes for CSARLAYNEQFF.

A few counts support this clonotype. The chain has TRBV7-2 and TRBJ2-3; 13 nucleotides match TRBD2. Trimming removed 5 bases from V and 4 bases from J; junction bases left unmatched: 9. The CDR3 runs 17 residues. Per the germline V gene, CDR1 is SGHTA and CDR2 is FQGNSA. For the CDR3, the DNA is TGTGCCAGCAGCCCCGGACTAGCGGGAGATTTATCAGATACGCAGTATTTT. Its translation is CASSPGLAGDLSDTQYF.

In its sample, this clonotype was seen many times. The chain has TRBV29-1 and TRBJ2-1, with 9 bases aligning to TRBD1. Germline CDR1 and CDR2: SQVTM and ANQGSEA. CDR3 size: 14 residues. V was clipped by 3 bases and J by 9 bases; unmatched bases: 9. The CDR3 coding sequence is TGCAGCGTTGAGTATCGGGACAGGGATGGTGAGCAGTTCTTC. Its protein is CSVEYRDRDGEQFF.

The chain links TRBV6-2 or TRBV6-3 to TRBJ2-5, with D unclear. CDR3 length: 12 amino acids. Germline V gives CDR1 MNHEY, CDR2 SVGEGT. Trimming pared 2 bases from V and 5 bases from J, leaving 6 bases between. For the CDR3, the DNA is TGTGCCAGCAGTTACGACCGGGAGACCCAGTACTTC. It is translated as CASSYDRETQYF.

This clonotype has a count of ten or more. This rearrangement joins TRBV2 to TRBJ1-5, with 7 bases identical to TRBD1. CDR1 and CDR2 (germline): SNHLY, FYNNEI. After removal of 8 bases from V and 3 bases from J, the junction contained 7 bases not matched to a gene. The CDR3 runs 14 residues. The CDR3 DNA reads TGTGCCAGCCGGTCAGGGGGTTACAATCAGCCCCAGCATTTT. Translating gives CASRSGGYNQPQHF.

This clonotype was counted ten times or more. The rearrangement joins TRBV11-2 to TRBJ2-3; D might be TRBD1 (5 bases). The V end was cut by 4 bases, the J end by 8 bases, with 13 bases between. The CDR3 runs to 13 residues. The V gene's germline CDR1 is SGHAT and CDR2 FQNNGV. This CDR3 reads CASSSPDRSTQYF. The CDR3 region has the DNA TGTGCCAGCAGCTCCCCCGACAGAAGTACGCAGTATTTT.

The DNA of the CDR3 is TGTGCCAGCAGCATAGTTGGCTACGAGCAGTACTTC. Residues: CASSIVGYEQYF. The chain is built from TRBV7-2 and TRBJ2-7; unclear D gene. V was cut by 5 bases and J by 3 bases, with 8 bases left in between. The germline V gene has CDR1 SGHTA and CDR2 FQGNSA. This CDR3 contains 12 residues. Together with reference TRBV7-2 and TRBJ2-7, the CDR3 gives the full variable domain: GAGVSQSPSNKVTEKGKDVELRCDPISGHTALYWYRQSLGQGLEFLIYFQGNSAPDKSGLPSDRFSAERTGGSVSTLTIQRTQQEDSAVYLCASSIVGYEQYFGPGTRLTVT.

This clonotype occurred a few times. The CDR3 bases are TGTGCCAGCAGCAACACTAATCCGCAGTATTTT. Amino acid sequence: CASSNTNPQYF. The rearrangement uses TRBV7-2 and TRBJ2-3; no definite D call. This CDR3 contains 11 residues. The germline V and J ends were trimmed by 5 bases and 10 bases, with 10 bases remaining between them. Germline assignment: CDR1 SGHTA and CDR2 FQGNSA.

The chain employs TRBV4-2 and TRBJ2-2; D is ambiguous. V dropped 2 bases and J dropped 1 base, with 11 bases sitting between them. The CDR3 spans 16 residues. CDR1 and CDR2 from the germline V gene are LGHNA and YNFKEQ. In DNA, the CDR3 is TGTGCCAGCAGCCAACCACTACAGAGGAACACCGGGGAGCTGTTTTTT. Protein: CASSQPLQRNTGELFF.

This clonotype was seen ten or more times. The rearrangement uses TRBV6-1 and TRBJ1-6; D uncertain. The CDR3 contains 13 residues. V was trimmed by 8 bases and J by 4 bases, leaving 9 bases between them. Germline V gives CDR1 MNHNS, CDR2 SASEGT. The chain's CDR3 is CASCMRYNSPLHF. For the CDR3, the DNA is TGTGCCAGCTGTATGCGGTATAATTCACCCCTCCACTTT.

This clonotype occurred a few times. J is TRBJ2-3 and V is TRBV6-2 or TRBV6-3, with 13 bases fitting TRBD2. With 4 bases clipped from V and 2 bases from J, the junction kept 6 bases outside the gene matches. This CDR3 region has 17 residues. Per germline, CDR1 MNHEY and CDR2 SVGEGT. The DNA of the CDR3 is TGTGCCAGCAGTTCTCCGGGGACTAGCGGGGTCACAGATACGCAGTATTTT. It translates to CASSSPGTSGVTDTQYF.

To note about this clonotype: This may arise from a read error, as a much more abundant clone is one base away. Since the CDR3 does not end with the conserved phenylalanine or tryptophan, this likely comes from a read error. Because the CDR3's place on the DNA is in doubt, the DNA is left out and the CDR3 is given as listed by TCRdb. This rearrangement joins TRBV20-1 to TRBJ2-1; the table's D call, TRBD1, has no DNA check behind it. The germline CDR1 and CDR2 sequences are DFQATT and SNEGSKA (reference sequence). The CDR3 is made up of 14 amino acids, end residues included. The CDR3 reads CSASSQDRGFGEFL.

This clonotype was detected ten times or more. The rearrangement joins TRBV12-3 or TRBV12-4 to TRBJ1-6; TRBD1 matches at 12 bases. This CDR3 contains 18 residues. V was clipped by 5 bases and J by 8 bases; unmatched bases: 13. The CDR3 reads CASSPGQGATARDSPLHF. DNA of the CDR3: TGTGCCAGCAGTCCGGGACAGGGGGCTACGGCTAGAGATTCACCCCTCCACTTT.

This clonotype was detected ten times or more. V usage is TRBV20-1 and J usage is TRBJ1-6, with D unresolved. Germline V lookup: CDR1 DFQATT, CDR2 SNEGSKA (reference sequence). The length of the CDR3 is 13 residues. V shed 1 base and J shed 10 bases, with 11 bases lying between them. CDR3 DNA: TGCAGTGCTAGAGCGGGAGTTGGGTCACCCCTCCACTTT. Protein: CSARAGVGSPLHF.

This clonotype showed up just a few times. The rearrangement joins TRBV19 to TRBJ1-5; no reliable D call. The CDR3 spans 19 residues. From germline, CDR1 is LNHDA and CDR2 SQIVND (reference sequence). Trimming stripped 1 base from V and 0 bases from J, with 19 bases between. DNA for the CDR3: TGTGCCAGTAGTATAGTGGGGAGAAGTTTACGTTTTAGCAATCAGCCCCAGCATTTT. It yields the protein CASSIVGRSLRFSNQPQHF.

The V call is TRBV11-2, the J call TRBJ1-2; TRBD1 matches at 8 bases. Germline-derived CDR1 and CDR2 are SGHAT and FQNNGV. This CDR3 has 14 residues. V dropped 3 bases and J dropped 0; count of bases not matched to a gene: 0. CDR3 loop: CASSLGQANYGYTF. The CDR3 DNA follows: TGTGCCAGCAGCTTGGGACAGGCTAACTATGGCTACACCTTC.